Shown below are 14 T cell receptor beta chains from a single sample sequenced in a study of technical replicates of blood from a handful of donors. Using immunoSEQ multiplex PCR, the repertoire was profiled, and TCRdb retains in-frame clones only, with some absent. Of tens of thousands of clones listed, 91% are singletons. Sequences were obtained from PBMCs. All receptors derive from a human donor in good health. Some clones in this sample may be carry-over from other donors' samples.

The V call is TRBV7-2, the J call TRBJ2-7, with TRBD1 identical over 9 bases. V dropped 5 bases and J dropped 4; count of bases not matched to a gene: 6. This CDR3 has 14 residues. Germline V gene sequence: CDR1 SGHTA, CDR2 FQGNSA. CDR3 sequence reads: CASSTDRGGYEQYF. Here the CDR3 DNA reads TGTGCCAGCAGCACCGACAGGGGGGGATACGAGCAGTACTTC.

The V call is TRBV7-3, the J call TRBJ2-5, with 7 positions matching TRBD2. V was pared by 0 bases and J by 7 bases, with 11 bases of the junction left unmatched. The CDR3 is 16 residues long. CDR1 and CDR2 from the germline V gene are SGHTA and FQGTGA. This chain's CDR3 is CASSLTGGSDRGTQYF. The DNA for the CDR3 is TGTGCCAGCAGCTTAACGGGCGGGAGCGACCGGGGGACCCAGTACTTC.

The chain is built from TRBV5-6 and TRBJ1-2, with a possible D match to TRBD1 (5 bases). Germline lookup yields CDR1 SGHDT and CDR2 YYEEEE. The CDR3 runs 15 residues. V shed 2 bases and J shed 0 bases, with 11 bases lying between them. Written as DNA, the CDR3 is TGTGCCAGCAGCTTTACAGGAGTCTCTAACTATGGCTACACCTTC. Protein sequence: CASSFTGVSNYGYTF.

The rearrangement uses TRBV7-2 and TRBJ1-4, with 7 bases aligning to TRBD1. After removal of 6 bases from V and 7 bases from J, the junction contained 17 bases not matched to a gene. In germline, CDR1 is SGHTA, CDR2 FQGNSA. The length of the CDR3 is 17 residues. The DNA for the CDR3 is TGTGCCAGCAGAAAGGGTGGCAGGGGGTTGAATGGTGAAAAACTGTTTTTT. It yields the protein CASRKGGRGLNGEKLFF.

Written as DNA, the CDR3 is TGTGCCTGGAGACGGAGCCTGAACACTGAAGCTTTCTTT. It is translated as CAWRRSLNTEAFF. The gene calls are TRBV30 and TRBJ1-1; D ambiguous. The germline V gene encodes CDR1 GTSNPN and CDR2 SVGIG (reference sequence). The CDR3 totals 13 residues. V was trimmed by 3 bases and J by 0 bases, leaving 8 bases between them.

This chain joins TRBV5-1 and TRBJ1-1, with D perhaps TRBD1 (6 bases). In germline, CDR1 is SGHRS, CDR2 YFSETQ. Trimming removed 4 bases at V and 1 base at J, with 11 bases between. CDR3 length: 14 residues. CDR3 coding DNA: TGCGCCAGCAGCACCGGGACACCGAACACTGAAGCTTTCTTT. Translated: CASSTGTPNTEAFF.

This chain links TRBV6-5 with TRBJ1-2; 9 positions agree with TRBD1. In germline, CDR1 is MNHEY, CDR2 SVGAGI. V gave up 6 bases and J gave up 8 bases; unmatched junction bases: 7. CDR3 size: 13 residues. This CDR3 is CASRLQGAQGYTF. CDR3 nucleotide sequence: TGTGCCAGCAGGTTACAGGGGGCGCAGGGCTACACCTTC.

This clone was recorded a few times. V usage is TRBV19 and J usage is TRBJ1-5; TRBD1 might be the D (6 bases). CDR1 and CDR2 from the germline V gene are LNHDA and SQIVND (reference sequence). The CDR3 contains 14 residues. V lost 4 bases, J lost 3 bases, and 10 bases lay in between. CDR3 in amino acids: CASSTDSLNQPQHF. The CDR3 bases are TGTGCCAGTAGTACGGACAGTCTCAATCAGCCCCAGCATTTT.

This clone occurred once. In DNA, the CDR3 is TGTGCCAGCAGCGTAGGGGGTCGGGACTCGGAAACCCAGTACTTC. Amino acid sequence: CASSVGGRDSETQYF. This chain links TRBV9 with TRBJ2-5; D may be TRBD2 (6 bases). From germline, CDR1 is SGDLS and CDR2 YYNGEE. V was trimmed by 0 bases and J by 8 bases, leaving 17 bases between them. The length of the CDR3 is 15 residues.

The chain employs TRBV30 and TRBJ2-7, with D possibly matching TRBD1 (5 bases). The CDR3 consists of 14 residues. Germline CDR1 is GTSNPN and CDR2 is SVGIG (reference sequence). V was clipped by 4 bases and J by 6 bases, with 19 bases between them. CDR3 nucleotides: TGTGCCTGGAATCGACAGATCCTAGATTCCGAGCAGTACTTC. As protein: CAWNRQILDSEQYF.

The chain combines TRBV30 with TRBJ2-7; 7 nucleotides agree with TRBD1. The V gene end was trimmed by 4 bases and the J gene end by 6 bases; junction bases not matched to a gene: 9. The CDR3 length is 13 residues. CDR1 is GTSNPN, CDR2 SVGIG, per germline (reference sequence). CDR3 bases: TGTGCCTGGAAAGGGGGCAGCTCGTTCGAGCAGTACTTC. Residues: CAWKGGSSFEQYF.

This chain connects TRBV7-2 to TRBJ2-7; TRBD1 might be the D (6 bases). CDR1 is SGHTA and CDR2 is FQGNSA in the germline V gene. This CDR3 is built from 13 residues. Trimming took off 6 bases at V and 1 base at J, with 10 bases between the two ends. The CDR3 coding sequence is TGTGCCAGCAGGAGAACAGGGTCCTACGAGCAGTACTTC. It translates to CASRRTGSYEQYF. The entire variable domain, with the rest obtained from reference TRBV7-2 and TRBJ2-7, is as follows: GAGVSQSPSNKVTEKGKDVELRCDPISGHTALYWYRQSLGQGLEFLIYFQGNSAPDKSGLPSDRFSAERTGGSVSTLTIQRTQQEDSAVYLCASRRTGSYEQYFGPGTRLTVT.

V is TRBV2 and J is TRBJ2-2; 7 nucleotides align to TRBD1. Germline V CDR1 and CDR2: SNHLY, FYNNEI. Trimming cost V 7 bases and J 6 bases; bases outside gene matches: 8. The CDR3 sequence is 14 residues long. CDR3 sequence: CASTGQQISGELFF. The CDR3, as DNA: TGTGCCAGCACGGGACAGCAAATTTCCGGGGAGCTGTTTTTT. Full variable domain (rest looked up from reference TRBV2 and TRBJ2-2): EPEVTQTPSHQVTQMGQEVILRCVPISNHLYFYWYRQILGQKVEFLVSFYNNEISEKSEIFDDQFSVERPDGSNFTLKIRSTKLEDSAMYFCASTGQQISGELFFGEGSRLTVL.

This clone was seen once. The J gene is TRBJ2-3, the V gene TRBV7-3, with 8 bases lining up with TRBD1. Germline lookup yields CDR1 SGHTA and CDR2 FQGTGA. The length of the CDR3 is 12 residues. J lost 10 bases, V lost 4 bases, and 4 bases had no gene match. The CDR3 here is CASSSGQGAQYF. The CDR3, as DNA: TGTGCCAGCAGCTCCGGACAGGGTGCGCAGTATTTT.